This TCR beta chain derives from a study of shared clonotypes between healthy human individuals. On the study more broadly: The composition of the donors was a couple of women and a few men aged 18 to 49.

Germline V gene sequence: CDR1 KGHSH, CDR2 LQKENI. With 3 bases removed from V and 3 bases from J, the gap between germline ends came to 11 bases. The CDR3 length is 14 residues. Each subset's genomic DNA was split evenly across several immunoSEQ plates. This table comes from immunoSEQ multiplex PCR, and its TCRdb copy is limited to in-frame clones, with some not included. This table has about 700,000 clones, around 92% appearing once. The naive CD8 population came from CD45RO-negative cells selected for CCR7, without terminally differentiated effector memory CD45RA+ cells. A note on this clone: Its cognate antigen is unknown.

General observations from the study: Clonotype sharing across several donors was observed for 4.5% to 6.5% of naive CD4 clonotypes.

The chain couples TRBV18 to TRBJ1-1, with a possible D match to TRBD1 (5 bases). This clonotype was obtained from a man aged 30-40 years in good health. Sequencing was carried out using naive CD8+ T cells sorted from blood. CDR3 amino acids: CASSPSGGDTEAFF. The CDR3 nucleotides are TGTGCCAGCTCACCTTCCGGGGGGGACACTGAAGCTTTCTTT.